Below, 2 T cell receptor beta chains from the same sample are listed, as sequenced in a study of T cells in tumors after PD-1 blockade (dated 2019 in TCRdb). The library was prepared using the immunoSEQ multiplex PCR assay. Here the immuneACCESS table is served through TCRdb, limited to in-frame sequences with V and J called. Missing clones are a known gap in these copies; in checked studies unresolved V genes cover under half, and the rest lacks a known reason. This sample gives about 35,000 clones in total; 78% of them show up just once. The ten largest clones represent under 50% of the sample. Read against the paper, the sample's time point label means: before anti-PD-1 therapy. Sequencing used PBMCs, obtained before anti-PD-1 treatment. Receptors originate from a human donor with basal cell carcinoma.

The chain joins TRBV27 to TRBJ2-7, with 10 positions matching TRBD2. CDR3 length: 15 residues. J was trimmed by 4 bases and V by 5 bases; bases with no gene match: 8. Germline V gives CDR1 MNHEY, CDR2 SMNVEV (reference sequence). CDR3: CASSPTSGALYEQYF. DNA for the CDR3: TGTGCCAGCAGTCCCACTAGCGGGGCACTTTACGAGCAGTACTTC.

This clone was observed a handful of times. J is TRBJ1-6 and V is TRBV9; D gene unclear. V shed 4 bases and J shed 6 bases, with 5 bases lying between them. The CDR3 consists of 12 residues. From germline, CDR1 is SGDLS and CDR2 YYNGEE. In nucleotides, the CDR3 is TGTGCCAGCAGCACCTCTAATTCACCCCTCCACTTT. It is translated as CASSTSNSPLHF.